This entry describes one T cell receptor beta chain. The table lists this clonotype with a few counts. No antigen is known for it. No qualities accompany the bases; no much larger clone lies one base away. Trimming at the junction amounts to 5 bases on V and 3 bases on J, and the germline ends lie 11 bases apart. Including the terminal cysteine and phenylalanine, the CDR3 comprises 13 residues. Just CDR3 DNA is preserved here, 39 bases in frame from base 1. In the germline V gene (reference sequence), CDR1 corresponds to SEHNR and CDR2 to FQNEAQ. Libraries were built with PCR. Sequencing relied on an Illumina HiSeq 2500. To normalize quantification of the TCRbeta repertoire, the TCR libraries were built with molecular barcoding that relied on unique molecular identifiers. The public reads were reanalyzed by TCRdb: fastp trimming at Q25, MiXCR alignment, in-frame beta chains only. Rows are combined by CDR3 protein, so each entry shows the most common genes and DNA. The sample profile shows 400,000 to 550,000 distinct CDR3 sequences; about 10% of them were found once. Just over 2% of the sample goes to the ten largest clones.

The treatment or condition tag for this specimen amounts to: allogeneic hematopoietic cell transplantation with graft depleted of TCRalphabeta T cells and CD19 B cells. TCRalphabeta/CD19-depleted allogeneic hematopoietic cell grafts were given to the transplant recipients, all of whom were children. The source of the sample is a study of T-cell reconstitution after alpha-beta-depleted transplantation in children (TCRdb year 2016). As for the study more broadly: Using TCR repertoire profiling, the study quantitatively followed how T-cell immune reconstitution unfolded in children after TCRalphabeta/CD19-depleted allogeneic hematopoietic cell transplantation. Results and caveats for the whole study, not just this receptor: In some patients, the high TCRbeta diversity seen at day 60 was put down to recipient T cells and intrathymic progenitors that had survived conditioning. About two months after transplant, the apparently early recovery of alphabetaT-cell counts reportedly depended on just several hundred clones that had expanded rapidly and came from non-depleted graft cells. Over subsequent months, a decline in hyperexpanded clone frequencies was noted, and after one year, T-cell counts and TCRbeta diversity were mostly ascribed to newly produced T cells.

The clonotype originates from a child aged 2 to 10 with inherited bone marrow failure, due to receive a stem cell transplant. Source: PBMCs, taken before TCRalphabeta/CD19-depleted stem cell transplant. The receptor chain draws on TRBV7-9 and TRBJ2-7, with an unclear D gene assignment. The base sequence is TGTGCCAGCAGCCCCGAATCCCACTACGAGCAGTACTTC. Its protein is CASSPESHYEQYF.